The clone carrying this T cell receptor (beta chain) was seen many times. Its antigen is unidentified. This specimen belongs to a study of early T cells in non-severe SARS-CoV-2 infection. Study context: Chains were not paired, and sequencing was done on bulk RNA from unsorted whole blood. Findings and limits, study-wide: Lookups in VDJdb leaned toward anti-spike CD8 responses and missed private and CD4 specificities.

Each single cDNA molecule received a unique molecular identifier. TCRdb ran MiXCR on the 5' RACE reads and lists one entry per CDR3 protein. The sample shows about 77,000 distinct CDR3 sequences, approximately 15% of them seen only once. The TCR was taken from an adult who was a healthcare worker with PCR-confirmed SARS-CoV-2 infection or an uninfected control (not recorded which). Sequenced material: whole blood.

The CDR3 sequence is CSAVLPTTYEQYF. The CDR3 DNA is TGCAGTGCAGTATTACCTACCACCTACGAGCAGTACTTC. The V call is TRBV20-1, the J call TRBJ2-7; D gene uncertain. V lost 6 bases, J lost 2 bases, and 14 bases lay in between. CDR1 DFQATT and CDR2 SNEGSKA come from the germline V gene (reference sequence). The CDR3 runs to 13 residues.